Each of the 27 T cell receptor beta chains below was sequenced from the same sample in a study of blood T cell repertoires in COVID-19. Assay used: immunoSEQ multiplex PCR; TCRdb lists only in-frame clones, some missing. The sample carries around 67,000 clones, around 83% recorded once. The sequencing input was peripheral blood. These receptors all come from a man aged 50 to 60 with active COVID-19.

The CDR3 DNA sequence: TGTGCCAGCAGTGCCCAGGCATTCTCCTACAATGAGCAGTTCTTC. This sequence encodes CASSAQAFSYNEQFF. This chain joins TRBV25-1 and TRBJ2-1; D unresolved. Trimming stripped 4 bases from V and 0 bases from J, with 10 bases between. The CDR3 runs to 15 residues. Germline lookup yields CDR1 MGHDK and CDR2 SYGVNS.

The V gene is TRBV5-4, the J gene TRBJ1-2; 9 bases agree with TRBD1. The CDR3 has 16 residues. CDR1 and CDR2 from the germline V gene are SGHNT and YYREEE (reference sequence). Trimming removed 4 bases from V and 7 bases from J; junction bases left unmatched: 14. The CDR3 sequence: CASSQAPGQGNFGYTF. For the CDR3, the DNA is TGTGCCAGCAGCCAGGCCCCGGGACAGGGTAATTTTGGCTACACCTTC.

The V gene is TRBV30, the J gene TRBJ2-5; possibly TRBD2 for D (6 bases). The germline V gene has CDR1 GTSNPN and CDR2 SVGIG (reference sequence). The V and J ends lost 2 bases and 4 bases respectively, with 14 bases between them. The CDR3 is made up of 14 amino acids. DNA for the CDR3: TGTGCCTGGAGTAGCCCGGGGGTAGGAGAGACCCAGTACTTC. It encodes CAWSSPGVGETQYF.

The rearrangement uses TRBV7-2 and TRBJ1-5; D is unclear. The germline CDR1 and CDR2 sequences are SGHTA and FQGNSA. The CDR3 runs to 13 residues. V was pared by 5 bases and J by 5 bases, with 10 bases between. The CDR3 DNA is TGTGCCAGCAGCACGGTGGTTGATCAGCCCCAGCATTTT. This sequence encodes CASSTVVDQPQHF.

Only a few counts were recorded for this clone. The chain joins TRBV4-1 to TRBJ2-5; D possibly corresponds to TRBD2 (5 bases). CDR1 MGHRA and CDR2 YSYEKL come from the germline V gene. Trimming removed 0 bases from V and 8 bases from J, with 10 bases in between. The CDR3 totals 13 residues. CDR3 DNA sequence: TGCGCCAGCAGCCAAGAGGATCGGGGTACCCAGTACTTC. The encoded protein is CASSQEDRGTQYF.

The genes are TRBV27 and TRBJ1-5; D ambiguous. V lost 6 bases, J lost 5 bases, and 11 bases lay in between. The CDR3 covers 13 residues. Germline CDR1 is MNHEY and CDR2 is SMNVEV (reference sequence). The CDR3 here is CASRRRSYQPQHF. Here the CDR3 DNA reads TGTGCCAGCAGGAGGAGGTCCTATCAGCCCCAGCATTTT.

The chain is built from TRBV27 and TRBJ1-2; 8 bases are a match to TRBD1. V lost 4 bases, J lost 0 bases, and 7 bases stayed unmatched. The CDR3 loop spans 16 amino acids. Germline values: CDR1 MNHEY, CDR2 SMNVEV (reference sequence). Here the CDR3 DNA reads TGTGCCAGCAGTTCCCAGGGGGCCAGGGCTAACTATGGCTACACCTTC. It codes for CASSSQGARANYGYTF.

CDR3 DNA: TGTGCCAGTAGTACCCGGGACAGGGTGGCTCCCACCTTC. Its protein is CASSTRDRVAPTF. The rearrangement links TRBV19 to TRBJ1-2; TRBD1 agrees at 9 bases. V was pared by 4 bases and J by 13 bases, with 10 bases of the junction left unmatched. Germline-derived CDR1 and CDR2 are LNHDA and SQIVND (reference sequence). The CDR3 spans 13 residues.

The chain joins TRBV5-8 to TRBJ1-3; no definite D call. Per germline, CDR1 SGHTS and CDR2 YDEGEE. The V and J ends lost 1 base and 2 bases respectively, with 10 bases between them. This CDR3 has 15 amino acids. In nucleotides, the CDR3 is TGTGCCAGCAGCTTGCGCACGGGAGCTGGAAACACCATATATTTT. It translates to CASSLRTGAGNTIYF.

This clone showed up just a few times. This chain uses TRBV12-5 with TRBJ2-7, with D perhaps matching TRBD1 (6 bases). The V end was cut by 0 bases, the J end by 5 bases, with 14 bases between. CDR3 size: 15 residues. Looked up from germline, CDR1 is LGHNT and CDR2 is FRNRAP. The chain's CDR3 is CASGLVSGAIHEQYF. DNA of the CDR3: TGTGCTAGTGGTTTGGTATCAGGGGCGATACACGAGCAGTACTTC.

This chain connects TRBV7-9 to TRBJ2-7, with D possibly being TRBD2 (5 bases). Germline V gene sequence: CDR1 SEHNR, CDR2 FQNEAQ (reference sequence). The length of the CDR3 is 12 residues. Trimming removed 7 bases from V and 7 bases from J, with 14 bases in between. CDR3 nucleotide sequence: TGTGCCAGCAACGGTGCGGGCGAGGAGCAGTACTTC. It translates to CASNGAGEEQYF.

The V gene is TRBV6-1, the J gene TRBJ1-1; D is perhaps TRBD1 (6 bases). V was clipped by 3 bases and J by 2 bases, with 16 bases between them. The germline gives CDR1 MNHNS, CDR2 SASEGT. The CDR3 loop spans 16 amino acids. CDR3 nucleotides: TGTGCCAGCAGTGAGTTGGGCAGGGGCCCTAACACTGAAGCTTTCTTT. The encoded protein is CASSELGRGPNTEAFF.

The V call is TRBV7-2, the J call TRBJ2-5; 13 bases fit TRBD2. V shed 1 base, J shed 3 bases, and the junction held 8 bases outside the gene matches. This CDR3 has 18 amino acids. The germline V gene encodes CDR1 SGHTA and CDR2 FQGNSA. This CDR3 reads CASSLGPLAGGSKETQYF. CDR3 sequence (DNA): TGTGCCAGCAGCTTAGGACCACTAGCGGGAGGGTCCAAAGAGACCCAGTACTTC.

Notes on this clone: One junction end disagrees with the germline gene, perhaps due to a read error. V is TRBV3-1 (or the pseudogene TRBV3-2) and J is TRBJ2-1; D is unresolved. There are 13 residues in the CDR3. Germline V gene sequence: CDR1 LGHDT, CDR2 YNNKEL (reference sequence). Here the CDR3 DNA reads TGTGCCAGCAGCCTCTCGACAAATTCCCTTTCGATCTTC. Its translation: CASSLSTNSLSIF.

This chain uses TRBV24-1 with TRBJ1-1, with TRBD1 matching 7 bases. With 0 bases clipped from V and 0 bases from J, the junction kept 9 bases outside the gene matches. CDR1 KGHDR and CDR2 SFDVKD come from the germline V gene. This CDR3 comprises 18 residues. The CDR3 region has the DNA TGTGCCACCAGTGATTTGATCGACAGGGCGGGGTTGAACACTGAAGCTTTCTTT. Protein sequence: CATSDLIDRAGLNTEAFF.

In this sample, this clone turned up a few times. V usage is TRBV14 and J usage is TRBJ1-2; maybe TRBD1 (6 bases). V was clipped by 0 bases and J by 8 bases, with 13 bases between them. The length of the CDR3 is 14 residues. Germline assignment: CDR1 SGHDN and CDR2 FVKESK. CDR3 amino acids: CASSQDQGFWGYTF. DNA of the CDR3: TGTGCCAGCAGCCAAGACCAGGGGTTTTGGGGCTACACCTTC.

The CDR3 loop is CASSTAGSGAYEQYF. In DNA form, the CDR3 reads TGTGCCAGTAGTACCGCGGGAAGCGGAGCCTACGAGCAGTACTTC. The rearrangement links TRBV19 to TRBJ2-7; TRBD2 is a possible D gene (6 bases). The CDR3 is 15 residues long. V shed 4 bases and J shed 2 bases, with 15 bases lying between them. Per the germline V gene, CDR1 is LNHDA and CDR2 is SQIVND (reference sequence).

The chain links TRBV28 to TRBJ2-1; 8 bases align to TRBD1. Germline V gives CDR1 MDHEN, CDR2 SYDVKM. V lost 3 bases, J lost 7 bases, and 8 bases stayed unmatched. The CDR3 spans 15 residues. The CDR3 loop reads CASSLDRDVWNEQFF. The CDR3 region has the DNA TGTGCCAGCAGTTTGGACAGGGATGTGTGGAATGAGCAGTTCTTC. The full variable domain, its missing parts supplied by reference TRBV28 and TRBJ2-1, is DVKVTQSSRYLVKRTGEKVFLECVQDMDHENMFWYRQDPGLGLRLIYFSYDVKMKEKGDIPEGYSVSREKKERFSLILESASTNQTSMYLCASSLDRDVWNEQFFGPGTRLTVL.

The chain links TRBV9 to TRBJ1-6; D ambiguous. V shed 0 bases and J shed 13 bases, with 11 bases lying between them. The length of the CDR3 is 13 residues. The germline gives CDR1 SGDLS, CDR2 YYNGEE. CDR3 sequence (DNA): TGTGCCAGCAGCGTAGATGAGCGGCCGCCCCTCCACTTT. Its protein product is CASSVDERPPLHF. The full variable domain, completed using reference TRBV9 and TRBJ1-6, is DSGVTQTPKHLITATGQRVTLRCSPRSGDLSVYWYQQSLDQGLQFLIQYYNGEERAKGNILERFSAQQFPDLHSELNLSSLELGDSALYFCASSVDERPPLHFGNGTRLTVT.

A single count supports this clone. This rearrangement joins TRBV5-1 to TRBJ2-7; 8 bases line up with TRBD1. After removal of 4 bases from V and 2 bases from J, the junction contained 11 bases not matched to a gene. This CDR3 has 16 amino acids. CDR1 and CDR2 from the germline V gene are SGHRS and YFSETQ. The CDR3 nucleotides are TGCGCCAGCAGCCAATTTCCAGGGGGCGCCCCCTACGAGCAGTACTTC. The encoded protein is CASSQFPGGAPYEQYF.

The chain joins TRBV7-2 to TRBJ2-1, with D possibly being TRBD2 (6 bases). This CDR3 contains 15 residues. Trimming shortened V by 3 bases and J by 4 bases, and 13 bases separated the two germline ends. The germline CDR1 and CDR2 sequences are SGHTA and FQGNSA. The CDR3 here is CASSFQAGGYNEQFF. In DNA, the CDR3 is TGTGCCAGCAGCTTCCAAGCGGGCGGGTACAATGAGCAGTTCTTC. The complete variable domain, with remaining parts taken from reference TRBV7-2 and TRBJ2-1, reads GAGVSQSPSNKVTEKGKDVELRCDPISGHTALYWYRQSLGQGLEFLIYFQGNSAPDKSGLPSDRFSAERTGGSVSTLTIQRTQQEDSAVYLCASSFQAGGYNEQFFGPGTRLTVL.

J is TRBJ2-5 and V is TRBV6-5; 9 nucleotides agree with TRBD1. In germline, CDR1 is MNHEY, CDR2 SVGAGI. V lost 5 bases, J lost 5 bases, and 9 bases stayed unmatched. The CDR3 totals 15 residues. Here the CDR3 DNA reads TGTGCCAGCAGTAGGGACAGGGCTACGCAGGAGACCCAGTACTTC. Amino acid sequence: CASSRDRATQETQYF.

The chain combines TRBV7-9 with TRBJ1-1, with 7 bases that match TRBD1. Losses at the gene ends were 4 bases for V and 1 base for J; bases not matched to a gene: 0. The CDR3 has 13 amino acids. Per the germline V gene, CDR1 is SEHNR and CDR2 is FQNEAQ (reference sequence). This CDR3 reads CASSWDRNTEAFF. The CDR3, as DNA: TGTGCCAGCAGCTGGGACAGGAACACTGAAGCTTTCTTT.

This rearrangement joins TRBV5-5 to TRBJ2-1; 14 positions match TRBD2. The CDR3 is 17 residues long. Germline CDR1 SGHKS, CDR2 YYEKEE (reference sequence). The junction had 7 bases not matched to a gene; V was cut back by 2 bases and J by 6 bases. This chain's CDR3 is CASSLPGLAGAGNEQFF. For the CDR3, the DNA is TGTGCCAGCAGCTTACCGGGACTAGCGGGAGCAGGCAATGAGCAGTTCTTC.

This clone was recorded once. The chain employs TRBV5-1 and TRBJ2-2; 7 bases are shared with TRBD1. Germline V lookup: CDR1 SGHRS, CDR2 YFSETQ. This CDR3 has 14 amino acids. Trimming at V came to 6 bases and at J to 0 bases, leaving 2 bases not matched to a gene. The CDR3 DNA reads as TGCGCCAGCACCGGGACAGCGAACACCGGGGAGCTGTTTTTT. This sequence encodes CASTGTANTGELFF.

This chain uses TRBV5-1 with TRBJ2-3; D gene unclear. From germline, CDR1 is SGHRS and CDR2 YFSETQ. V shed 0 bases and J shed 6 bases, with 5 bases lying between them. The CDR3 consists of 12 residues. The CDR3 reads CASSLAGDTQYF. The CDR3 DNA reads as TGCGCCAGCAGCTTGGCCGGGGATACGCAGTATTTT.

This clone was found once. CDR3 nucleotides: TGTGCCAGCAGCGCAGGGACAGGGACGAACACCGGGGAGCTGTTTTTT. Translating it yields CASSAGTGTNTGELFF. This chain uses TRBV5-6 with TRBJ2-2, with 9 nucleotides matching TRBD1. The ends lost 4 bases at V and 0 bases at J; junction bases unmatched: 4. In germline, CDR1 is SGHDT, CDR2 YYEEEE. This CDR3 has 16 residues. Together with reference TRBV5-6 and TRBJ2-2, the CDR3 gives the full variable domain: DAGVTQSPTHLIKTRGQQVTLRCSPKSGHDTVSWYQQALGQGPQFIFQYYEEEERQRGNFPDRFSGHQFPNYSSELNVNALLLGDSALYLCASSAGTGTNTGELFFGEGSRLTVL.